This T cell receptor beta chain came from a study of OX40 agonist ivuxolimab in advanced cancers. Overall study context: Dose-escalation patients were diagnosed with hepatocellular carcinoma, melanoma, renal cell cancer or head and neck cancer.

The CDR3 covers 13 residues. Deletions cut 0 bases from V and 6 bases from J, with 5 bases between. Germline assignment: CDR1 SGHVS and CDR2 FQNEAQ. Libraries were prepared by immunoSEQ multiplex PCR; TCRdb keeps only in-frame clonotypes and omits some of them. The sample carries 66,000 or so clones, 80% to 85% recorded once. Specimen: CD4+ or CD8+ T cells sorted from blood, collected in a trial of the OX40 agonist ivuxolimab. This rearrangement joins TRBV7-8 to TRBJ1-4; possible D gene TRBD1, 5 bases. This clonotype was sampled from an adult with an advanced solid tumor such as melanoma, head and neck, liver or kidney cancer. The CDR3 here is CASSLAGDEKLFF. The DNA of the CDR3 is TGTGCCAGCAGCTTAGCGGGGGATGAAAAACTGTTTTTT.